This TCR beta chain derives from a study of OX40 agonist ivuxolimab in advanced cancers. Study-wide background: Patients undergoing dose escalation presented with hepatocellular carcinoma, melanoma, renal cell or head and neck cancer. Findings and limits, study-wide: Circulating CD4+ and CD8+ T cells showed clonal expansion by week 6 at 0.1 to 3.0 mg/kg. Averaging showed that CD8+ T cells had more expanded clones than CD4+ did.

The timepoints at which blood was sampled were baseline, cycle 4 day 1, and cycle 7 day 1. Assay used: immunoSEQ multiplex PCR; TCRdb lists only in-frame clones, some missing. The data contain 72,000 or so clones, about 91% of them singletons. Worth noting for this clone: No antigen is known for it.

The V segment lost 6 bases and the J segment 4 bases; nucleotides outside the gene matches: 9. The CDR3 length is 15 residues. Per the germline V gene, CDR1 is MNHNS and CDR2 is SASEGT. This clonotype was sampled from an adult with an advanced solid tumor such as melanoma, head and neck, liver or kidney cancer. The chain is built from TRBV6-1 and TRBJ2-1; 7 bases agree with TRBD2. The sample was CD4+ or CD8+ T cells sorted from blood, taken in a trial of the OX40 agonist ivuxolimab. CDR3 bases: TGTGCCAGCAGGAAGGGAGCGGGGCATTACAATGAGCAGTTCTTC. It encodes CASRKGAGHYNEQFF.